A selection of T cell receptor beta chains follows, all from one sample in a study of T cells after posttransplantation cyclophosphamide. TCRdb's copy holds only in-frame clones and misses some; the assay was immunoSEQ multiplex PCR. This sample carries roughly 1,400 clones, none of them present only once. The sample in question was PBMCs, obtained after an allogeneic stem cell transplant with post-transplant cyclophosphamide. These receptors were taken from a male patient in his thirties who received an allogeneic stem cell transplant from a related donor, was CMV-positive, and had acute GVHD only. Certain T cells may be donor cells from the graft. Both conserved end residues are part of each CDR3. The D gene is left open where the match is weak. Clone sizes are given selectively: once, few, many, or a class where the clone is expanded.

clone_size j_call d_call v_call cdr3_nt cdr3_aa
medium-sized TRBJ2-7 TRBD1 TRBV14 TGTGCCAGCAGTCGGACAGGGGGGTCCTACGAGCAGTACTTC CASSRTGGSYEQYF
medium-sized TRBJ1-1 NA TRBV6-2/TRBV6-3 TGTGCCAGCAGTTACAGGGTTAACACTGAAGCTTTCTTT CASSYRVNTEAFF
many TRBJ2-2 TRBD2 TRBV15 TGTGCCACCAGCAGAGTTACCGGGGGGACCACCGGGGAGCTGTTTTTT CATSRVTGGTTGELFF
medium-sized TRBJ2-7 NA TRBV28 TGTGCCAGCAGTTTCCCCGAACCCCCGGTCTTC CASSFPEPPVF
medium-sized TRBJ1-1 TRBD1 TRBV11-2 TGTGCCAGCAGCTCCTACAGGGGGCCGGGCACTGAAGCTTTCTTT CASSSYRGPGTEAFF
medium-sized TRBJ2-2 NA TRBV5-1 TGCGCCAGCAGCTCGGCGGTCGGGAACACCGGGGAGCTGTTTTTT CASSSAVGNTGELFF
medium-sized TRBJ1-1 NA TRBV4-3 TGCGCCAGCAGCCTTGACAGGATGAACACTGAAGCTTTCTTT CASSLDRMNTEAFF
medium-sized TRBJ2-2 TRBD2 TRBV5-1 TGCGCCAGCAGCTGGCGGGGGGGCGACACCGGGGAGCTGTTTTTT CASSWRGGDTGELFF
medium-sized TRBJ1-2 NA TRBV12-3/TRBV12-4 TGTGCCAGCAGCTTACAGGGCCCATATGGCTACACCTTC CASSLQGPYGYTF
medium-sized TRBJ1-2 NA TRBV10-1 TGCGCCAGCAGTGAGTCGAGATTCACCGCTCCAGCGTTAAGGTATGGCTACACCTTC CASSESRFTAPALRYGYTF
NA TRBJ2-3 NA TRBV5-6 TGTGCCAGCAGCTTGAGGTCCAGAGGGCTTAGCACAGATACGCAGTATTTT CASSLRSRGLSTDTQYF
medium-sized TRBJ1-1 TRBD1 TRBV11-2 TGTGCCAGCAGCTATACAGGGGGTGTCGAAGCTTTCTTT CASSYTGGVEAFF
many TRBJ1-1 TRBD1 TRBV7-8 TGTGCCAGCACCAAGGGACAGTTGAACACTGAAGCTTTCTTT CASTKGQLNTEAFF
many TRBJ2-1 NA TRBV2 TGTGCCAGCAGCCCCGACTCGGCGCCGAAATTCTTC CASSPDSAPKFF
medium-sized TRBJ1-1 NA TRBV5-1 TGCGCCAGCAGCTTACTTGGACTACCTGAGACTGAAGCTTTCTTT CASSLLGLPETEAFF
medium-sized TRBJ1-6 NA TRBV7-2 TGTGCCAGCAGCACCATGCCCGGGGTAACGGGTTCACCCCTCCACTTT CASSTMPGVTGSPLHF
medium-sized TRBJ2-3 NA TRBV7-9 TGTGCCAGCAGCTCTCTGGCCGAGGGTGGCGCAGATACGCAGTATTTT CASSSLAEGGADTQYF
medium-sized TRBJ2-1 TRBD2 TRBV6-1 TGTGCCAGCAGTGAAGTCGTACTCAGCGGGGGGGCGTGGGAGCAGTTCTTC CASSEVVLSGGAWEQFF
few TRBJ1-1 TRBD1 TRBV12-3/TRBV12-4 TGTGCCAGCAGGGGACAGGGGGGGACTCAAGCTTTCTTT CASRGQGGTQAFF
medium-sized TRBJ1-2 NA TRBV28 TGTGCCAGCAGTGGTACAGTTTCGTATGGCTACACCTTC CASSGTVSYGYTF
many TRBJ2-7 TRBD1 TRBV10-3 TGTGCCATCAGTGGCAGGGGGTACGAGCAGTACTTC CAISGRGYEQYF
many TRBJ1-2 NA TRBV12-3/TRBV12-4 TGTGCCAGCAGTTTACGGGTAGGGGCCACACACTATGGCTACACCTTC CASSLRVGATHYGYTF
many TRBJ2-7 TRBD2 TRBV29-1 TGCAGCGTTGGGGGGGGAACCTACGAGCAGTACTTC CSVGGGTYEQYF
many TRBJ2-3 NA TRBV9 TGTGCCACCTCCCCGGGCACAGATACGCAGTATTTT CATSPGTDTQYF
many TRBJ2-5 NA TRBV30 TGTGCCTGGAGTGTATTAGGGGGACAGACCCAGTACTTC CAWSVLGGQTQYF
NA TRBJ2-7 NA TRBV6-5 TGTGCCAGCAGTTTACCAGGGTACGAGCAGTACTTC CASSLPGYEQYF
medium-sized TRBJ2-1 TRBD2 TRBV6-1 TGTGCCAGCGTAGGTACTAGCGGGGGCTACAATGAGCAGTTCTTC CASVGTSGGYNEQFF
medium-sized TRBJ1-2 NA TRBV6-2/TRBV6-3 TGTGCCAGCAGTCGACAGGCGTTCTATGGCTACACCTTC CASSRQAFYGYTF
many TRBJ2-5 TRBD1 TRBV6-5 TGTGCCAGCAGTCAAGACAGGGGGGAGACCCAGTACTTC CASSQDRGETQYF
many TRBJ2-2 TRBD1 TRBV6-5 TGTGCCAGCAGAGACAGGGGCTCCGGGGAGCTGTTTTTT CASRDRGSGELFF
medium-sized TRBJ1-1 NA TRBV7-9 TGTGCCAGTCTAGATGGCCTCGCTGAAGCTTTCTTT CASLDGLAEAFF
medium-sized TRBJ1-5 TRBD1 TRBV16 TGTGCCAGCAGTACAGGGGGTCAGCCCCAGCATTTT CASSTGGQPQHF
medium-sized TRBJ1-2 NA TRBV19 TGTGCCAGTAGACCAAAGGGCTATGGCTACACCTTC CASRPKGYGYTF
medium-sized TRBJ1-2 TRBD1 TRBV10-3 TGTGCCATCAGACCCGGACAGGGTTCTAACTATGGCTACACCTTC CAIRPGQGSNYGYTF
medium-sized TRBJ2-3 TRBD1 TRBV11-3 TGTGCCAGCAGCTTTTCGGGACAGGGGTTCACAGATACGCAGTATTTT CASSFSGQGFTDTQYF
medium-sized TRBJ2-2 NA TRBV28 TGTGCCAGCAGTTTTATAACCAGGGACACCGGGGAGCTGTTTTTT CASSFITRDTGELFF
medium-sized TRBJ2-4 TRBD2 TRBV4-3 TGCGCCAGCAGCCAAGACCCACTAGCGGGGGGCCGGGCCAAAAACATTCAGTACTTC CASSQDPLAGGRAKNIQYF
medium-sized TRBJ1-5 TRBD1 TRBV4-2 TGTGCCAGCAGCCAAGATCTCGGACAGGCCTTCTCTCCCTTGCATTTT CASSQDLGQAFSPLHF
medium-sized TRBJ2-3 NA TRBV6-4 TGTGCCAGCAGTGACGGCCGCTGCACAGATACGCAGTATTTT CASSDGRCTDTQYF
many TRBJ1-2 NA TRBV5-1 TGCGCCAGCAGCTTAGGCCTCGCGGGAGGCTACACCTTC CASSLGLAGGYTF
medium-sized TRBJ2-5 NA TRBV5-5 TGTGCCAGCAGCCCTCCGATCGGGGTAGGGGAGACCCAGTACTTC CASSPPIGVGETQYF
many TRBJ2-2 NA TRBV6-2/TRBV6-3 TGTGCCAGCAGTTACTCCCTGCTGCCAGGGTACACCGGGGAGCTGTTTTTT CASSYSLLPGYTGELFF
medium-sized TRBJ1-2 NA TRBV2 TGTGCCAGCAGTGAAGCCAGGGTTAGGGGTGGCTACACCTTC CASSEARVRGGYTF
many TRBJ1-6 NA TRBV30 TGTGCCTGGAGTTCGGGTTTGGGGGGGGATTCACCCCTCCACTTT CAWSSGLGGDSPLHF
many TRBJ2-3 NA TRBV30 TGTGCCTGGAGTGTACTAGGGAGCACAGATACGCAGTATTTT CAWSVLGSTDTQYF
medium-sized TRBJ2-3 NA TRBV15 TGTGCCACCAGCAGAGTTCCCCTAGGGGGCACAGATACGCAGTATTTT CATSRVPLGGTDTQYF
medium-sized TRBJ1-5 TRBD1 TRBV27 TGTGCCAGCAGTTTATCGGGACAGTATAGCAATCAGCCCCAGCATTTT CASSLSGQYSNQPQHF
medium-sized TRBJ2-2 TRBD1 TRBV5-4 TGTGCCAGCAGCCAGAGAACAGGGGCCGGGGAGCTGTTTTTT CASSQRTGAGELFF
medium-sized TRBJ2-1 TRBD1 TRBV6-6 TGTGCCAGCAGTAAATCCGGGACAGGAGACAATGAGCAGTTCTTC CASSKSGTGDNEQFF
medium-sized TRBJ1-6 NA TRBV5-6 TGTGCCAGCAGACTGAGGGGCGCTAATTCACCCCTCCACTTT CASRLRGANSPLHF
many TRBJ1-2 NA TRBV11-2 TGTGCCAGCAGCTTAGCCGGACCAGGGGTTGGCTACACCTTC CASSLAGPGVGYTF
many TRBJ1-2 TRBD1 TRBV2 TGTGCCAGCAGTCAACTCTGGACAGGGGGCGTCTATGGCTACACCTTC CASSQLWTGGVYGYTF
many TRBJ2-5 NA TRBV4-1 TGCGCCAGCAGCCAAGTCGGGGAAGAGACCCAGTACTTC CASSQVGEETQYF